This T cell receptor (beta chain) emerged from a study of blood T cell repertoires in COVID-19. Overall study context: PBMCs, B-cell-depleted T cells, or T cells were the source of the cDNA or gDNA that made up the material.

In the original processing: Amplified reference gene primers provided the basis for estimating nucleated cell counts. Produced via immunoSEQ multiplex PCR; TCRdb's table is partial and in-frame only. The V and J calls and clone size come from that table; D and trimming were worked out from the DNA. The sample lists about 170,000 clones; around four fifths were seen once. Trimming cost V 8 bases and J 8 bases; bases outside gene matches: 11. The CDR3 totals 14 residues. Germline V gene lookup returns CDR1 MNHEY and CDR2 SVGAGI. The rearrangement links TRBV6-5 to TRBJ2-2, with TRBD1 identical over 7 bases. The source is an elderly woman with acute or convalescent COVID-19. The sequenced sample was peripheral blood. The CDR3 region is CASCRDSSQGELFF. Written as DNA, the CDR3 is TGTGCCAGCTGCCGGGACAGTTCTCAGGGGGAGCTGTTTTTT.